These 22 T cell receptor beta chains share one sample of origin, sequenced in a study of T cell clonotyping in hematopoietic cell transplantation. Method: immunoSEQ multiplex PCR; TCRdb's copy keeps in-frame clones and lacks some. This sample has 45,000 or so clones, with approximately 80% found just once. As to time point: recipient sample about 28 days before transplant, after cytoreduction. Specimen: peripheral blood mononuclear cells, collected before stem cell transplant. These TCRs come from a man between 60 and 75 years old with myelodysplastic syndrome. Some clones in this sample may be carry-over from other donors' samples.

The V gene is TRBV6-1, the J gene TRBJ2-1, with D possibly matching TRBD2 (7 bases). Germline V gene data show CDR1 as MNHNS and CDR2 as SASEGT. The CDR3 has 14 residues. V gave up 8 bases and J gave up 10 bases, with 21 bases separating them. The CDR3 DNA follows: TGTGCCAGCTTTTGGTCGGGGGGCGCGTACGAGCAGTTCTTC. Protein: CASFWSGGAYEQFF.

This CDR3 is CASSVQGYGFNYEQYF. The CDR3 nucleotides read TGTGCCAGTAGTGTGCAGGGATACGGCTTCAACTACGAGCAGTACTTC. This sequence joins TRBV19 and TRBJ2-7; D may be TRBD1 (5 bases). This CDR3 comprises 16 residues. V was clipped by 5 bases and J by 3 bases, with 20 bases between them. Germline V lookup: CDR1 LNHDA, CDR2 SQIVND (reference sequence).

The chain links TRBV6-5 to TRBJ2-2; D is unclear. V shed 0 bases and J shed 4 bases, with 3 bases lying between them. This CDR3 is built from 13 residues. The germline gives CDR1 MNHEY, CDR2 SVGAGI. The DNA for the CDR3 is TGTGCCAGCAGTTACTCACCCACCGGGGAGCTGTTTTTT. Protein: CASSYSPTGELFF.

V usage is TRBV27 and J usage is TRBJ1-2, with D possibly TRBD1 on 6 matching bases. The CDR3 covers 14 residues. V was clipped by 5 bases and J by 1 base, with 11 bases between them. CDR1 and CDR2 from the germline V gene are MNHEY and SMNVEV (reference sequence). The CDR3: CASSPEQGNYGYTF. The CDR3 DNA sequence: TGTGCCAGCAGTCCCGAACAGGGTAACTATGGCTACACCTTC.

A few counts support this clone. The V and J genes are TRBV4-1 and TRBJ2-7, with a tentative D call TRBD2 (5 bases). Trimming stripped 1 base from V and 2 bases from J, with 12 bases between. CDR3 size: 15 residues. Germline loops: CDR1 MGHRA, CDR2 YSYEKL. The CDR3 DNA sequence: TGCGCCAGCAGCCAAGCCGTAACTAGACCCTACGAGCAGTACTTC. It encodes CASSQAVTRPYEQYF.

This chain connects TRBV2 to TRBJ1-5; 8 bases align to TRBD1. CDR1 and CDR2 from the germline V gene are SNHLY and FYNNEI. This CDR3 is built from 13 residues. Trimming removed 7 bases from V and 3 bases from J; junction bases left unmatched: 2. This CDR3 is CASTGQDNQPQHF. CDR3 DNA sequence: TGTGCCAGCACGGGACAGGACAATCAGCCCCAGCATTTT.

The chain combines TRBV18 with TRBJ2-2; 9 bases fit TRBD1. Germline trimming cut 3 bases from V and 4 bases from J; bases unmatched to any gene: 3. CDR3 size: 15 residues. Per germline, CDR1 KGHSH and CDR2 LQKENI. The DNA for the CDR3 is TGTGCCAGCTCACCGGGACAGGGATCCACCGGGGAGCTGTTTTTT. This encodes CASSPGQGSTGELFF.

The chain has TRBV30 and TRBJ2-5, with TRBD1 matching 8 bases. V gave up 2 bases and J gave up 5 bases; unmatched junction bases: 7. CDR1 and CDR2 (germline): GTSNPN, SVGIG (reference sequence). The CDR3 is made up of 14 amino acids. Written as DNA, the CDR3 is TGTGCCTGGAGTAGGACAGGGTGGGGGGAGACCCAGTACTTC. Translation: CAWSRTGWGETQYF. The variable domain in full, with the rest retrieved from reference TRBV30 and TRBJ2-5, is SQTIHQWPATLVQPVGSPLSLECTVEGTSNPNLYWYRQAAGRGLQLLFYSVGIGQISSEVPQNLSASRPQDRQFILSSKKLLLSDSGFYLCAWSRTGWGETQYFGPGTRLLVL.

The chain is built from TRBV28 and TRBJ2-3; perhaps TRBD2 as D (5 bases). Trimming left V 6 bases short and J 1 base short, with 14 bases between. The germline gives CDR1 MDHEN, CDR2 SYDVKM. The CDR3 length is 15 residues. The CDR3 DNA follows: TGTGCCAGCAGCACTCGAGGGTCTGGCACAGATACGCAGTATTTT. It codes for CASSTRGSGTDTQYF.

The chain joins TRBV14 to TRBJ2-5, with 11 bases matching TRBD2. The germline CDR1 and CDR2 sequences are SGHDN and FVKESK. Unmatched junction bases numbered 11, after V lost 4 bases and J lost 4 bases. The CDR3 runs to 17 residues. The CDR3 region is CASSRASGGPSTETQYF. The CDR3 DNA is TGTGCCAGCAGCCGGGCTAGCGGGGGGCCGAGTACAGAGACCCAGTACTTC.

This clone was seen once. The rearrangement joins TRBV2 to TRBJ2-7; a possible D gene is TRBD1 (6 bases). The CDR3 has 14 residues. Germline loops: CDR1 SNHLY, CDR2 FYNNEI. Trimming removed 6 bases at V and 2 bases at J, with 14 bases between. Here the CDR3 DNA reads TGTGCCAGCAGGACTATACAGGGAACCTACGAGCAGTACTTC. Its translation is CASRTIQGTYEQYF.

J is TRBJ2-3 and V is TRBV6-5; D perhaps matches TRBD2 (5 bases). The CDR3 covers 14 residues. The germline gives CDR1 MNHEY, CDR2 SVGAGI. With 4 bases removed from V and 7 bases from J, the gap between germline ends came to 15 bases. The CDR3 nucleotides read TGTGCCAGCAGTTCCGCAGAACCGGGATATACGCAGTATTTT. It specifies CASSSAEPGYTQYF.

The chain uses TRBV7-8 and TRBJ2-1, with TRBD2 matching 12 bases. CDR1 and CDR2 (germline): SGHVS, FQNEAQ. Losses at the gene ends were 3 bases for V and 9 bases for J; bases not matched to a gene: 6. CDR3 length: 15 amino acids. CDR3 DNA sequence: TGTGCCAGCAGCTTCACTAGCGGGGGGCAGGGTGAGCAGTTCTTC. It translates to CASSFTSGGQGEQFF.

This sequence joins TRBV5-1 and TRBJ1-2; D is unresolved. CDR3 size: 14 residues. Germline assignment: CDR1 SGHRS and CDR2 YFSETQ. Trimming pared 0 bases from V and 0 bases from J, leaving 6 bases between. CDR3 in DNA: TGCGCCAGCAGCTTGGACAGCTCTAACTATGGCTACACCTTC. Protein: CASSLDSSNYGYTF.

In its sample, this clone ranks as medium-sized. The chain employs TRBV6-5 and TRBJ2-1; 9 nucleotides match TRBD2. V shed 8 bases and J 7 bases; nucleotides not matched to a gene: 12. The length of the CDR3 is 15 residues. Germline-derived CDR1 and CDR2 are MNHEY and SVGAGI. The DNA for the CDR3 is TGTGCCAGCCGGTGGGGGACTAGCCAACCTAATGAGCAGTTCTTC. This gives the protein CASRWGTSQPNEQFF.

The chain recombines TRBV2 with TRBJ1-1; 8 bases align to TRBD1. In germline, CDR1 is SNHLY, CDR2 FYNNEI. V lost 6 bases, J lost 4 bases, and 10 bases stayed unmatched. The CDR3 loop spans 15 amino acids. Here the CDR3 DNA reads TGTGCCAGCAGAGACCGACAGGGGTCCGGCACTGAAGCTTTCTTT. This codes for CASRDRQGSGTEAFF.

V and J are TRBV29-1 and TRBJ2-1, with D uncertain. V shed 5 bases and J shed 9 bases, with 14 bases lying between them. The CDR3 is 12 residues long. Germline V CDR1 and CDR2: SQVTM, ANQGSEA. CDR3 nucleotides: TGCAGCGTTCACCACTTGGGGTCTGAGCAGTTCTTC. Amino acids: CSVHHLGSEQFF.

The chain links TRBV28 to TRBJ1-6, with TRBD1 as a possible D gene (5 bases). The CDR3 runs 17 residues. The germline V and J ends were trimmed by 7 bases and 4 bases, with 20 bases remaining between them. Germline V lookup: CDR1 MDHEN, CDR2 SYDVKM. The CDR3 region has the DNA TGTGCCAGCACCTCCAGTGGGGGACCTAGGTATAATTCACCCCTCCACTTT. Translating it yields CASTSSGGPRYNSPLHF.

CDR3: CASSARGGADEKLFF. As DNA, the CDR3 is TGTGCCAGCAGTGCCCGAGGGGGCGCGGATGAAAAACTGTTTTTT. The genes are TRBV6-5 and TRBJ1-4, with 7 bases fitting TRBD1. Germline CDR1 and CDR2: MNHEY and SVGAGI. V shed 5 bases and J 6 bases; nucleotides not matched to a gene: 9. CDR3 length: 15 amino acids.

CDR3 amino acids: CASSLSTQKKLFF. The CDR3 nucleotides are TGTGCCAGCAGCTTAAGCACCCAAAAAAAACTGTTTTTT. This chain links TRBV7-6 with TRBJ1-4; D call uncertain. The CDR3 contains 13 residues. Germline values: CDR1 SGHVS, CDR2 FNYEAQ. V lost 2 bases, J lost 9 bases, and 10 bases lay in between. The whole variable domain, remainder taken from reference TRBV7-6 and TRBJ1-4, is GAGVSQSPRYKVTKRGQDVALRCDPISGHVSLYWYRQALGQGPEFLTYFNYEAQQDKSGLPNDRFSAERPEGSISTLTIQRTEQRDSAMYRCASSLSTQKKLFFGSGTQLSVL.

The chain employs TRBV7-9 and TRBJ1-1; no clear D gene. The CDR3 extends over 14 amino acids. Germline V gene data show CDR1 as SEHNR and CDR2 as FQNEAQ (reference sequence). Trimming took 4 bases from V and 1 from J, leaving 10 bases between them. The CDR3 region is CASSSWAGNTEAFF. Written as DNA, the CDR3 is TGTGCCAGCAGCTCCTGGGCAGGGAACACTGAAGCTTTCTTT.

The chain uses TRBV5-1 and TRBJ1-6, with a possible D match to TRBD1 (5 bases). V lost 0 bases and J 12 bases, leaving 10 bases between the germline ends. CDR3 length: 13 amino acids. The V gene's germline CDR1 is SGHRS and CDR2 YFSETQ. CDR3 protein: CASSLVGDEPLHF. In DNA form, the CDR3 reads TGCGCCAGCAGCTTGGTAGGGGACGAACCCCTCCACTTT.